This TCR beta chain is from a study of T cell repertoires in cytomegalovirus infection. At the level of the study: Selection of CMV epitopes for the study included recently identified HLA-C-restricted and well-studied HLA-B-restricted ones. In public TCR beta signatures, there were indications of both CMV infection and matching HLA type.

Germline V gene data show CDR1 as SNHLY and CDR2 as FYNNEI. The ends were cut back, 1 base at V and 7 bases at J, with 17 bases in the middle. The CDR3 length is 17 residues. The table lists this clonotype with a few counts. Its antigen is not known. TCRdb re-called the reads with MiXCR, one entry per CDR3 protein. This table holds approximately 350,000 distinct CDR3 sequences, 34% found once. Study conclusions and caveats: Using cumulative public TCR beta family frequency, the authors identified those who carried CMV together with the relevant HLA. Dominant in the ex vivo response were TCR beta clonotypes restricted by HLA-C and specific for CMV.

The material was cultured PBMCs, obtained from culture after CMV antigen stimulation. This receptor was obtained from a human donor in good health (CMV status not recorded). Some clones in this sample may be carry-over from other donors' samples. The genes are TRBV2 and TRBJ1-6, with a possible D match to TRBD1 (5 bases). The CDR3 protein is CASSEEDTSDWNSPLHF. The CDR3 region has the DNA TGTGCCAGCAGTGAAGAGGACACCTCCGATTGGAATTCACCCCTCCACTTT. The entire variable domain, with the rest obtained from reference TRBV2 and TRBJ1-6, is as follows: EPEVTQTPSHQVTQMGQEVILRCVPISNHLYFYWYRQILGQKVEFLVSFYNNEISEKSEIFDDQFSVERPDGSNFTLKIRSTKLEDSAMYFCASSEEDTSDWNSPLHFGNGTRLTVT.